This TCR beta chain appears in the sequencing data of a study of CD8+ T cells in alopecia areata. On the study more broadly: Scoring of treated patients' severity used the percentage of affected scalp area.

Treatment in this sample: oral pan-JAK inhibitor, 5-10 mg twice daily. In regard to this clone: Its antigen is unidentified.

V was pared by 7 bases and J by 3 bases, with 1 base between. From germline, CDR1 is MNHNS and CDR2 SASEGT. This CDR3 spans 9 amino acids. Whole-study findings and limits: It was less clear whether patients shared TCRs than it was in mice, possibly because of HLA.

Sequencing used cDNA as its template, made by extracting RNA and reverse transcribing it. Produced via immunoSEQ multiplex PCR; TCRdb's table is partial and in-frame only. The sample lists 110,000 or so clones, less than 60% seen once, with roughly 3.5% in the top ten. The sequencing here drew on CD4+ T cells sorted from blood, taken at week 24, from a patient treated with tofacitinib. The sequence derives from a human donor with alopecia areata. The rearrangement joins TRBV6-1 to TRBJ2-7, with D hard to call. For the CDR3, the DNA is TGTGCCAGCAACTACGAGCAGTACTTC. Translating it yields CASNYEQYF.